This T cell receptor (beta chain) appears in the sequencing data of a study of immune heterogeneity within non-small cell lung tumors. Study as a whole: There were a handful of squamous cell carcinomas, fewer than twelve non-squamous carcinomas and 1 tumor not otherwise specified. Points from the study as a whole: The correlation between local T-cell clonality and local tumor mutational burden was positive, moderate in strength and statistically significant, with R around 0.3. The study found high-frequency T-cell receptor beta clonotypes largely distinct between individual patients. Each patient's tumor sites shared recurring identical dominant CDR3 beta clonotypes, and individual sites also carried their own high-frequency clones.

This clonotype is termed medium-sized. Its cognate antigen is unknown. With 550 to 700 ng used per sample, the template was genomic DNA from bulk tumor. Surgery yielded several widely spaced biopsies per primary tumor. Patients went through curative surgery, and their non-small cell lung cancer was untreated and newly diagnosed. Germline values: CDR1 MRHNA, CDR2 SNTAGT. The CDR3 totals 13 residues. V shed 6 bases and J 7 bases; nucleotides not matched to a gene: 9. CDR3 of TCR beta was amplified by multiplex PCR that used 32 V and 13 J primers. TCRdb recomputed calls from the multiplex PCR reads with MiXCR, one row per CDR3 protein. The data contain just over 15,000 distinct CDR3 sequences, roughly 30% of them singletons.

Specimen: lung tumor tissue. The V call is TRBV6-4, the J call TRBJ2-7; 7 nucleotides line up with TRBD2. The TCR was taken from a man aged 40-55 years with non-small cell lung cancer. The CDR3 nucleotides are TGTGCCAGCAGCCGGGACTATCTAGGGGAGCAGTACTTC. Translating gives CASSRDYLGEQYF.